Given below is one T cell receptor beta chain in context. Its antigen remains unknown. Amplification used 60 Vbeta primers and 13 Jbeta primers. The table came from immunoSEQ multiplex PCR; TCRdb's copy has only in-frame clones and leaves some out. The table records around 130,000 clones, 60% to 85% of them present only once. As for the donors, each was a healthy bone marrow donor. This record comes from a study of cytomegalovirus exposure and HLA in healthy donors. V lost 4 bases and J 7 bases, leaving 8 bases between the germline ends. Germline lookup yields CDR1 MNHEY and CDR2 SMNVEV (reference sequence). This CDR3 is 13 amino acids long. General observations from the study: About 87% or about 30% of the time was how often most TCR beta V segments were productive, according to an earlier analysis. The classifier reportedly diagnosed cytomegalovirus status with high sensitivity and specificity. Presence/absence analyses rested on an assumption that sequencing depth was roughly uniform across donors.

Sequenced input: PBMCs. The genes are TRBV27 and TRBJ1-6; D not resolved. The receptor comes from a man aged 30 to 45 in good health and CMV-seronegative. CDR3 coding DNA: TGTGCCAGCAGTTACAGTCAAAATTCACCCCTCCACTTT. Translated: CASSYSQNSPLHF.